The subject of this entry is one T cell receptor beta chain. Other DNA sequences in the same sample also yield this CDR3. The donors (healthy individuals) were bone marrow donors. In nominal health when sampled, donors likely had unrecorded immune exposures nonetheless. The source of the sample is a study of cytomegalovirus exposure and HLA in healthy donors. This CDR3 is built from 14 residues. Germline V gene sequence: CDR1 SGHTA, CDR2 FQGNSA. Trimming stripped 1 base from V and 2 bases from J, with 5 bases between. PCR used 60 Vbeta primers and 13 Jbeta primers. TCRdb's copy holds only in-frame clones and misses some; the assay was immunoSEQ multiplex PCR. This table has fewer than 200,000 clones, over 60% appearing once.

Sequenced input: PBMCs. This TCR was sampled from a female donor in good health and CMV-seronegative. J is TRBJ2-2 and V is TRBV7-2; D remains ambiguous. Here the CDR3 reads CASSLVHNTGELFF. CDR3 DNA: TGTGCCAGCAGCTTAGTACATAACACCGGGGAGCTGTTTTTT. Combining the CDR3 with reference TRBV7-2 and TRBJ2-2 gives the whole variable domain GAGVSQSPSNKVTEKGKDVELRCDPISGHTALYWYRQSLGQGLEFLIYFQGNSAPDKSGLPSDRFSAERTGGSVSTLTIQRTQQEDSAVYLCASSLVHNTGELFFGEGSRLTVL.